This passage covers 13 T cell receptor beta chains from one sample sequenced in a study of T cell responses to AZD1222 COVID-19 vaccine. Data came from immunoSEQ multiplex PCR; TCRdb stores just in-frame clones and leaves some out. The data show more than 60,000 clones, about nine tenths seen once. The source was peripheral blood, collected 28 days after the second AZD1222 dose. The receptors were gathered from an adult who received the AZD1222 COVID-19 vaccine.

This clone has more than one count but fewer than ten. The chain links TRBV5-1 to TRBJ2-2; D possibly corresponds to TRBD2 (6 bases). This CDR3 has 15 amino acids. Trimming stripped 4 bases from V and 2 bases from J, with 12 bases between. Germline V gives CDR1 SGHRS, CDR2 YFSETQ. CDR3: CASSPTEGNTGELFF. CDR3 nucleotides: TGCGCCAGCAGCCCGACGGAGGGCAACACCGGGGAGCTGTTTTTT.

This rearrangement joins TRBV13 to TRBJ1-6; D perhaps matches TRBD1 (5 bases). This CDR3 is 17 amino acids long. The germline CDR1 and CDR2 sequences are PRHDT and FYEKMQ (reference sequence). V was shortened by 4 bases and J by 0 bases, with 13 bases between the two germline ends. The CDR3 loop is CASSSTGGGSYNSPLHF. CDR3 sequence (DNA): TGTGCCAGCAGCTCAACGGGGGGGGGCTCCTATAATTCACCCCTCCACTTT.

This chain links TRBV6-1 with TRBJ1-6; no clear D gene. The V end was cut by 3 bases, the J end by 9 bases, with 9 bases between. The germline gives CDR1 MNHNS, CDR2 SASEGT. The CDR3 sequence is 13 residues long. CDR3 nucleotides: TGTGCCAGCAGTGAGTTAGGGCGTTCACCCCTCCACTTT. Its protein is CASSELGRSPLHF.

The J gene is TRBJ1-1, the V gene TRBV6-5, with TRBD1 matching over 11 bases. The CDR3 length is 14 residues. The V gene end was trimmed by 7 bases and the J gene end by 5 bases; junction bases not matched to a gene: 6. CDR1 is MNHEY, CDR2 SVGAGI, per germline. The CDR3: CASTGQGVGTEAFF. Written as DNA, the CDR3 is TGTGCCAGCACGGGACAGGGGGTTGGAACTGAAGCTTTCTTT.

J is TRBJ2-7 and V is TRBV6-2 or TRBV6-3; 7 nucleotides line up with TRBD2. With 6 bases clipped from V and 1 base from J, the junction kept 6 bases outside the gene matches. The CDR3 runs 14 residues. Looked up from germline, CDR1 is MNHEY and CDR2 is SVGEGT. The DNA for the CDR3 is TGTGCCAGCAGCTTCGGGGAGGGGTCCTACGAGCAGTACTTC. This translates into CASSFGEGSYEQYF.

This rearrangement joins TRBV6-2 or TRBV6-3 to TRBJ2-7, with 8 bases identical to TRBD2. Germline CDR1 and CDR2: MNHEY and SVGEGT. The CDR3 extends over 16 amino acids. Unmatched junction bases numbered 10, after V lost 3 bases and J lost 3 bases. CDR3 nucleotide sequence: TGTGCCAGCAGTTATCAGCGGGGGATAGGCGTCTACGAGCAGTACTTC. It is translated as CASSYQRGIGVYEQYF.

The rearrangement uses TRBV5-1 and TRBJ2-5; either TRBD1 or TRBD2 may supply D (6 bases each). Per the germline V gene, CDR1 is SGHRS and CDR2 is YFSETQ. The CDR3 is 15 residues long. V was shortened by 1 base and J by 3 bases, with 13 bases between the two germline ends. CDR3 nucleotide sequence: TGCGCCAGCAGCTTGATCGGGGGCAGGGAAGAGACCCAGTACTTC. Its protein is CASSLIGGREETQYF.

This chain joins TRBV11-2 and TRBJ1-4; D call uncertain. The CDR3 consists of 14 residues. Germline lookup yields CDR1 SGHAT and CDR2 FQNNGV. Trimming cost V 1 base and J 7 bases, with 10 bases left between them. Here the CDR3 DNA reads TGTGCCAGCAGCTTAGGGTTCGTAGGTGAAAAACTGTTTTTT. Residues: CASSLGFVGEKLFF.

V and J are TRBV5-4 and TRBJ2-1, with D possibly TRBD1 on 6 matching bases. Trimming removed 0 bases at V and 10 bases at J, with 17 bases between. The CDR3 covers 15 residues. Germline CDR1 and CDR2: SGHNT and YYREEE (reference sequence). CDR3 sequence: CASSLDRALGGEQFF. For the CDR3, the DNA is TGTGCCAGCAGCTTGGACAGGGCCCTGGGTGGAGAGCAGTTCTTC.

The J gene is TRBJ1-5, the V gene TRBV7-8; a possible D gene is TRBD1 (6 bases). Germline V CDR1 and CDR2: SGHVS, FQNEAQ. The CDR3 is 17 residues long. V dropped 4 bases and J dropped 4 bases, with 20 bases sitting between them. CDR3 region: CASSSVRGLTPNQPQHF. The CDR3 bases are TGTGCCAGCAGCTCCGTCAGGGGCCTCACCCCAAATCAGCCCCAGCATTTT.

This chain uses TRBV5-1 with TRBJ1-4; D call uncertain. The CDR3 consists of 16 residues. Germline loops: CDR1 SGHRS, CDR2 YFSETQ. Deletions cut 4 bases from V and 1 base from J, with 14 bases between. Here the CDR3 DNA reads TGCGCCAGCAGCCCCTCCCCGGGAGGAACTAATGAAAAACTGTTTTTT. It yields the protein CASSPSPGGTNEKLFF.

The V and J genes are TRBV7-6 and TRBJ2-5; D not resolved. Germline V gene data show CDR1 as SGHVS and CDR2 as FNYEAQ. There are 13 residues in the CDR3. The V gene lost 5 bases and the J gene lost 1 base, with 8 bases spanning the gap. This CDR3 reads CASSRLSQETQYF. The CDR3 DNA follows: TGTGCCAGCAGCCGGCTATCCCAAGAGACCCAGTACTTC. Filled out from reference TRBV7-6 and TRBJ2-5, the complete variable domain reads GAGVSQSPRYKVTKRGQDVALRCDPISGHVSLYWYRQALGQGPEFLTYFNYEAQQDKSGLPNDRFSAERPEGSISTLTIQRTEQRDSAMYRCASSRLSQETQYFGPGTRLLVL.

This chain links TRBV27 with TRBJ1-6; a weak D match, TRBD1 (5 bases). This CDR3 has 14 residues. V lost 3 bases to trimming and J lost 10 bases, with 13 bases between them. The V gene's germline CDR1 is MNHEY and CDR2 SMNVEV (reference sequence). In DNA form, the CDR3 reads TGTGCCAGCAGTTTTAGGCAGGGAAACTCACCCCTCCACTTT. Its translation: CASSFRQGNSPLHF.